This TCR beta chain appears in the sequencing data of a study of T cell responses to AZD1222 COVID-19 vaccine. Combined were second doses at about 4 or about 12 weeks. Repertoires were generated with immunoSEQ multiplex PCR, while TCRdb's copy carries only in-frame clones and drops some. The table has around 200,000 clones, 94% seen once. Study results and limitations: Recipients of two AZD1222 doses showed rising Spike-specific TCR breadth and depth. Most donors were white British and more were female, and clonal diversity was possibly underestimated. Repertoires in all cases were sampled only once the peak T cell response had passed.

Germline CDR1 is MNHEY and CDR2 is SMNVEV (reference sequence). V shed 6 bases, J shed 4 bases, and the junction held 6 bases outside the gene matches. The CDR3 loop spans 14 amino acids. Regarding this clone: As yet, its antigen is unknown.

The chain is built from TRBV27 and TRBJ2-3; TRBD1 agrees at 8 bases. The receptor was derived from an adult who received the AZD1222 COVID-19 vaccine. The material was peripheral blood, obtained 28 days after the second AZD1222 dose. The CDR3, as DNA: TGTGCCAGCAGACTGAGGACAGGGCCAGATACGCAGTATTTT. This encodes CASRLRTGPDTQYF.